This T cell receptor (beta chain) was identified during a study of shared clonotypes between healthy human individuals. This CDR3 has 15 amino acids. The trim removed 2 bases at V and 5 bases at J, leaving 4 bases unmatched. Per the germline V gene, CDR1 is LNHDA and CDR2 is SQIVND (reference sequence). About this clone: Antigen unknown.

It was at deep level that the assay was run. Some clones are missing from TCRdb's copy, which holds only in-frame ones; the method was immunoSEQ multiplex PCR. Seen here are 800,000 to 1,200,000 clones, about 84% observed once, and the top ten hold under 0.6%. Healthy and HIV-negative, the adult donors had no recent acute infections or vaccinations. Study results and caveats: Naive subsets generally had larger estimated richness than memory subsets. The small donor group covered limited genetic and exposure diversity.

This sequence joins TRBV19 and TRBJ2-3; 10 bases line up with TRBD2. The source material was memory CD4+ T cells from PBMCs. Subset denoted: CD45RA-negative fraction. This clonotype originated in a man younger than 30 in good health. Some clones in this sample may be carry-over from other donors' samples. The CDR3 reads CASSILAGVGDTQYF. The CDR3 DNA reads TGTGCCAGTAGTATACTAGCGGGAGTTGGAGATACGCAGTATTTT.